Sequencing of this TCR beta chain was carried out in a study of shared clonotypes between healthy human individuals (dated by TCRdb to the early 2020s). About the full investigation: A few men and two women, aged 18 to 49 years, made up the cohort. To increase sequencing depth and limit assay-specific biases, different laboratories used diverse techniques to prepare libraries and sequence TCR repertoires. For each donor, CD4 naive and CD4 memory were each run on three plates, CD8 naive on two plates, and CD8 memory on one plate. Per donor, leukapheresis produced somewhere between about 0.85 and 9.5 billion PBMCs. To estimate repertoire size and how much clonotypes are shared between individuals, the study performed deep sequencing of blood TCR repertoires from a handful of healthy adults.

CDR3 length: 16 amino acids, cysteine to phenylalanine. The sequence is cut down to CDR3 DNA, 48 bases in frame from base 1. V is reduced by 6 bases and J by 1 base, leaving a spacing of 17 bases between them. The CDR1 and CDR2 encoded by the germline V gene are MRHNA and SNTAGT. Points the paper makes about the study in general: Pairwise subsampling led to the expectation that sequencing depth would affect the degree of clonotype sharing among donors. Compared with non-shared clonotypes, the clonotypes found in all four sorted-subset donors had higher generation probabilities. Naive subsets generally had larger estimated clonotype richness than memory subsets did. Approximately 4.8% of naive CD4, 3.5% of naive CD8, roughly 2.4% of memory CD4, and approximately 0.4% of memory CD8 clonotypes were shared across several donors. Rarefaction of sorted-subset datasets indicated incomplete sequencing despite the large sequencing depth. Because the study included a small number of donors, the genetic and exposure-history diversity represented was limited. Sampling was restricted to blood, and TCR repertoires in tissue are likely to differ from TCR repertoires in blood.

As for this clone: Its antigen remains undetermined. Base qualities are not provided; no much larger clone lies one nucleotide away.

Healthy HIV-negative adults with no recently reported acute infections or vaccinations were included as donors. Every donor was a Caucasian adult residing in Nashville, Tennessee, USA. CD4+ T cells were enriched through magnetic negative selection, after which naive cells were positively selected on CD45RA and the remaining negative fraction served as the memory subset. Blood was obtained by leukapheresis, after which PBMCs were separated by Ficoll-Histopaque density gradient centrifugation and cryopreserved in liquid nitrogen vapor phase. Purity and quantity of every magnetically sorted T cell population were checked by analytical flow cytometry. Genomic DNA was isolated from each sorted fraction and quantified by UV absorbance on a Nanodrop 2000c. TCR CDR3 regions were amplified from genomic DNA by multiplex PCR using the deep immunoSEQ assay. Extracted genomic DNA from each cell subset was spread evenly across all wells of several immunoSEQ 96-well plates, with each plate serving as a replicate. For sorted subsets, 150 to 250 ng genomic DNA, equal to 25,000 to 35,000 T cell genomes, was loaded into each replicate PCR. Purified libraries were quantified with a Qubit 3.0 fluorometer, sized on a Bioanalyzer 2100, and re-quantified with the KAPA Library Quantification kit. Every immunoSEQ 96-well plate was sequenced on a dedicated single-read 150-cycle Illumina NextSeq 550 flow cell. Under the source paper's analysis protocol: Because the immunoSEQ output held only junctional sequences and lacked quality scores, the filtering could not match the filtering applied to full-length reads. Sequences were annotated with PyIR, a Python wrapper for IgBLAST v1.9, using IMGT germline references to assign V/J genes and CDR3. Reads were filtered out if the reads had weak V/J assignments (E-value above 1e-6), no CDR3, stop codons, out-of-frame junctions, or ambiguous translated residues. V3J clonotypes were defined by identical inferred V gene, J gene, and CDR3 amino acid sequence. To compute the percentage overlap between repertoires, the number of shared unique clonotypes was divided by the size of the smaller repertoire. Three approaches were used to assess repertoire richness: RTK rarefaction, the Chao1 estimator, and Recon v2.1 estimates of unobserved clonotypes. For all TCRbeta clonotypes obtained by the gDNA method from a handful of donors, generation probabilities were computed with OLGA. TCRdb took over this immuneACCESS table, retaining in-frame rearrangements with V and J assigned. Such tables are incomplete; in checked studies, under half of the missing clones stem from an unresolved V gene, and the remainder is unexplained. V and J calls and clone size are given by that table; D and trimming were obtained from the DNA. The sample yields some 2.3 million clones; 93% were counted once. Clones ranked in the top ten supply 0.3% to 0.4% of the sample.

The chain links TRBV6-4 with TRBJ2-3, with the D gene possibly TRBD1 or TRBD2, each one fitting 5 bases. The sample consisted of naive CD4+ T cells from PBMCs. In the paper's terms, the cell subset or site label means: CD45RA+ positively selected. The sequence was collected from a man aged 18 to 30 in good health. Some clones in this sample may be carry-over from other donors' samples. This receptor carries the CDR3 CASSAGTTTGTDTQYF. The DNA is as follows: TGTGCCAGCAGCGCAGGGACCACTACCGGCACAGATACGCAGTATTTT.